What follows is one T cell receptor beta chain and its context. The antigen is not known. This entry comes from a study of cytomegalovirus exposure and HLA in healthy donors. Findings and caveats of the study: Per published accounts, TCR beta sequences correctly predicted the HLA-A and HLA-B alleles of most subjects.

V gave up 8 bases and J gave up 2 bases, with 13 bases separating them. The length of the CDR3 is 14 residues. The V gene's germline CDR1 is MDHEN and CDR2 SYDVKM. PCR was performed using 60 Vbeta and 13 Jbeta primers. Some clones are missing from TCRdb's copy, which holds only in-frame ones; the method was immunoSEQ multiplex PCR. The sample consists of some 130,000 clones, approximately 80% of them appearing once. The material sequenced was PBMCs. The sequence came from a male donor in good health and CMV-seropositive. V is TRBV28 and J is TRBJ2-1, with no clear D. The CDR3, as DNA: TGTGCCAGCGGATGGAAGGAGACCTACAATGAGCAGTTCTTC. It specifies CASGWKETYNEQFF.